This record concerns one T cell receptor (beta chain) sequence. The data stem from a study of technical replicates of blood from a handful of donors. Libraries were prepared by immunoSEQ multiplex PCR; TCRdb keeps only in-frame clonotypes and omits some of them. In the table there are fewer than 95,000 clones, approximately 93% of which are singletons. Germline V gene lookup returns CDR1 SEHNR and CDR2 FQNEAQ (reference sequence). The V gene end was trimmed by 5 bases and the J gene end by 1 base; junction bases not matched to a gene: 4. CDR3 size: 16 residues. Material: T cells isolated from PBMCs. The rearrangement uses TRBV7-9 and TRBJ2-2, with TRBD2 matching over 10 bases. The clonotype comes from a human donor in good health. This CDR3 is CASSARLAGNTGELFF. The CDR3 DNA is TGTGCCAGCAGCGCCCGACTAGCGGGGAACACCGGGGAGCTGTTTTTT.